This T cell receptor beta chain was recovered during a study of shared T cell receptors in the human thymus. Between the trimmed V and J ends, which lost 5 bases and 7 bases, there was a span of 11 bases. There are 12 residues in the CDR3. Germline CDR1 and CDR2: SEHNR and FQNEAQ (reference sequence). There are a few counts of this clone. Produced via immunoSEQ multiplex PCR; TCRdb's table is partial and in-frame only. Of 540,000 or so clones in the sample, 75% to 85% are singletons; the top ten hold about 0.013%. The sample was also reused in another study, on human thymus T cells. From that study: Healthy Finnish infants having corrective surgery for congenital heart defects served as donors. Resections that were taken during corrective heart surgery supplied the thymus tissue. Thymic and blood repertoires seemed to show skewed V and J gene use. Related reports documented highly overlapping thymic repertoires among unrelated individuals.

Sequences were obtained from thymocytes. The J gene is TRBJ1-2, the V gene TRBV7-9; D gene unclear. This clonotype was obtained from a boy less than two years old with a congenital heart defect. The CDR3 protein is CASSLGDCGYTF. The DNA of the CDR3 is TGTGCCAGCAGCCTCGGGGATTGTGGCTACACCTTC.